Each of the 18 T cell receptor beta chains below was sequenced from the same sample in a study of T cell responses to AZD1222 COVID-19 vaccine. Using immunoSEQ multiplex PCR, the repertoire was profiled, and TCRdb retains in-frame clones only, with some absent. The sample has around 120,000 clones, 70% to 90% seen once. This material consisted of peripheral blood, taken 28 days after the second AZD1222 dose. These receptors all come from an adult who received the AZD1222 COVID-19 vaccine.

The V and J genes are TRBV5-4 and TRBJ1-4; 11 nucleotides match TRBD1. The CDR3 is made up of 17 amino acids. Germline trimming cut 3 bases from V and 0 bases from J; bases unmatched to any gene: 4. Germline lookup yields CDR1 SGHNT and CDR2 YYREEE (reference sequence). CDR3 amino acids: CASSSGGQGATNEKLFF. Written as DNA, the CDR3 is TGTGCCAGCAGCTCGGGGGGACAGGGGGCAACTAATGAAAAACTGTTTTTT. The full variable domain, its missing parts supplied by reference TRBV5-4 and TRBJ1-4, is ETGVTQSPTHLIKTRGQQVTLRCSSQSGHNTVSWYQQALGQGPQFIFQYYREEENGRGNFPPRFSGLQFPNYSSELNVNALELDDSALYLCASSSGGQGATNEKLFFGSGTQLSVL.

This chain connects TRBV10-3 to TRBJ1-2, with 10 bases identical to TRBD1. V trimming: 8 bases; J trimming: 1 base; junction bases outside the gene matches: 13. The CDR3 length is 17 residues. The germline V gene encodes CDR1 ENHRY and CDR2 SYGVKD. The CDR3 is CAIQAGTGVPYNYGYTF. The CDR3 DNA follows: TGTGCCATCCAAGCCGGGACAGGGGTTCCTTATAACTATGGCTACACCTTC.

The genes are TRBV7-9 and TRBJ2-7, with D uncertain. The CDR3 is made up of 14 amino acids. The ends were cut back, 1 base at V and 0 bases at J, with 7 bases in the middle. Germline V gene data show CDR1 as SEHNR and CDR2 as FQNEAQ (reference sequence). As DNA, the CDR3 is TGTGCCAGCAGCTTAGTGGGCACCTCCTACGAGCAGTACTTC. This codes for CASSLVGTSYEQYF.

Only a few counts were recorded for this clone. V and J are TRBV19 and TRBJ1-2; maybe TRBD1 (6 bases). V gave up 6 bases and J gave up 6 bases, with 14 bases separating them. Germline loops: CDR1 LNHDA, CDR2 SQIVND (reference sequence). The CDR3 runs 13 residues. In nucleotides, the CDR3 is TGTGCCAGTAGAGTGACAGGTTCAGATGGCTACACCTTC. Protein sequence: CASRVTGSDGYTF.

This chain connects TRBV6-5 to TRBJ1-5, with D uncertain. CDR3 length: 15 residues. V was cut by 5 bases and J by 0 bases, with 11 bases left in between. Germline CDR1 and CDR2: MNHEY and SVGAGI. Written as DNA, the CDR3 is TGTGCCAGCAGTAAGGACGGCTATAGCAATCAGCCCCAGCATTTT. Translation: CASSKDGYSNQPQHF.

V and J are TRBV28 and TRBJ1-1; D might be TRBD1 (6 bases). The germline V and J ends were trimmed by 5 bases and 3 bases, with 25 bases remaining between them. Germline V gives CDR1 MDHEN, CDR2 SYDVKM. The CDR3 contains 18 residues. CDR3 amino acids: CASSIRLWDMKKYTEAFF. CDR3 in DNA: TGTGCCAGCAGTATCAGACTTTGGGACATGAAGAAGTACACTGAAGCTTTCTTT.

This clone was detected only once. The same CDR3 also results from other DNA sequences found in this sample. The V and J genes are TRBV20-1 and TRBJ2-7; tentative D call: TRBD2 (6 bases). Germline V gene data show CDR1 as DFQATT and CDR2 as SNEGSKA (reference sequence). Deletions cut 3 bases from V and 7 bases from J, with 10 bases between. The CDR3 is made up of 11 amino acids. CDR3 loop: CSASGSREQYF. In DNA, the CDR3 is TGCAGTGCTAGCGGGAGCAGAGAGCAGTACTTC.

This clone was recorded once. The chain links TRBV7-2 to TRBJ2-7; 7 bases are a match to TRBD1. Trimming took 3 bases from V and 0 from J; bases not matched to a gene: 5. Looked up from germline, CDR1 is SGHTA and CDR2 is FQGNSA. CDR3 size: 15 residues. CDR3 in amino acids: CASSFRDSYSYEQYF. The CDR3 DNA reads as TGTGCCAGCAGCTTCCGGGACAGCTACTCCTACGAGCAGTACTTC.

The rearrangement joins TRBV4-1 to TRBJ2-1, with D possibly being TRBD1 (6 bases). Germline loops: CDR1 MGHRA, CDR2 YSYEKL. The CDR3 length is 14 residues. The V and J ends lost 5 bases and 9 bases respectively, with 17 bases between them. CDR3 coding DNA: TGCGCCAGCAGCATGGAGACAGGCCTGGGTGAGCAGTTCTTC. Translating gives CASSMETGLGEQFF.

Only one count was recorded for this clone. The V and J genes are TRBV2 and TRBJ2-7; TRBD1 matches at 9 bases. CDR3 length equals 14 residues. Trimming took 7 bases from V and 1 from J; bases not matched to a gene: 5. Germline V lookup: CDR1 SNHLY, CDR2 FYNNEI. In DNA form, the CDR3 reads TGTGCCAGCAAGCTGACAGGGGGTTCCTACGAGCAGTACTTC. Amino acids: CASKLTGGSYEQYF.

J is TRBJ1-2 and V is TRBV7-2; 7 bases fit TRBD1. V was pared by 2 bases and J by 8 bases, with 11 bases of the junction left unmatched. The CDR3 contains 15 residues. Germline V CDR1 and CDR2: SGHTA, FQGNSA. This chain's CDR3 is CASSLSPTGYEGYTF. The CDR3, as DNA: TGTGCCAGCAGCTTATCACCGACAGGGTACGAGGGCTACACCTTC.

The V call is TRBV30, the J call TRBJ1-3; D is ambiguous. Germline CDR1 reads GTSNPN; CDR2 reads SVGIG (reference sequence). The CDR3 covers 14 residues. V lost 0 bases, J lost 0 bases, and 6 bases lay in between. Here the CDR3 DNA reads TGTGCCTGGAGTGTTTCGTCCTCTGGAAACACCATATATTTT. Amino acid sequence: CAWSVSSSGNTIYF.

The chain employs TRBV19 and TRBJ2-3; 9 bases agree with TRBD2. This CDR3 comprises 16 residues. Germline V gene lookup returns CDR1 LNHDA and CDR2 SQIVND (reference sequence). Germline trimming cut 0 bases from V and 4 bases from J; bases unmatched to any gene: 5. CDR3 protein: CASSIDRVAGADTQYF. The CDR3 region has the DNA TGTGCCAGTAGTATAGATCGAGTAGCGGGAGCAGATACGCAGTATTTT. The whole variable domain, remainder taken from reference TRBV19 and TRBJ2-3, is DGGITQSPKYLFRKEGQNVTLSCEQNLNHDAMYWYRQDPGQGLRLIYYSQIVNDFQKGDIAEGYSVSREKKESFPLTVTSAQKNPTAFYLCASSIDRVAGADTQYFGPGTRLTVL.

This clone was observed a single time. V gene TRBV6-5 combines with J gene TRBJ2-3, with a weak D call TRBD2 (5 bases). This CDR3 contains 14 residues. V was cut by 0 bases and J by 3 bases, with 7 bases left in between. Germline CDR1 reads MNHEY; CDR2 reads SVGAGI. CDR3 nucleotides: TGTGCCAGCAGTTACTCACGGAGGACAGATACGCAGTATTTT. This translates into CASSYSRRTDTQYF.

The chain uses TRBV9 and TRBJ1-2, with TRBD1 matching over 8 bases. CDR1 is SGDLS, CDR2 YYNGEE, per germline. The CDR3 has 15 amino acids. V shed 2 bases, J shed 3 bases, and the junction held 6 bases outside the gene matches. CDR3 sequence: CASSVQAGGYYGYTF. The CDR3 DNA reads as TGTGCCAGCAGCGTCCAGGCAGGGGGCTACTATGGCTACACCTTC. The full variable domain, completed using reference TRBV9 and TRBJ1-2, is DSGVTQTPKHLITATGQRVTLRCSPRSGDLSVYWYQQSLDQGLQFLIQYYNGEERAKGNILERFSAQQFPDLHSELNLSSLELGDSALYFCASSVQAGGYYGYTFGSGTRLTVV.

The rearrangement links TRBV7-8 to TRBJ1-5; the D is unclear. The germline CDR1 and CDR2 sequences are SGHVS and FQNEAQ. The CDR3 extends over 15 amino acids. Between the trimmed V and J ends, which lost 1 base and 10 bases, there was a span of 17 bases. CDR3 in amino acids: CASSLGSGDQLPQHF. The CDR3 nucleotides are TGTGCCAGCAGCTTAGGGTCAGGAGATCAGCTTCCCCAGCATTTT.

The chain uses TRBV21-1 and TRBJ1-5; whether TRBD1, the table's D call, matches the DNA was not checked. TRBV21-1 is designated a pseudogene. CDR3 length: 18 amino acids. The CDR3, as DNA: TGTGCCAGCAGCAAAGTTGCAGGGGGTGGGTTAAGCAATCAGCCCCAGCATTTT. As protein: CASSKVAGGGLSNQPQHF.

This clone was observed once. J is TRBJ2-5 and V is TRBV2; TRBD2 matches 15 bases. The CDR3 runs to 15 residues. With 8 bases clipped from V and 4 bases from J, the junction kept 5 bases outside the gene matches. Looked up from germline, CDR1 is SNHLY and CDR2 is FYNNEI. The CDR3 DNA is TGTGCCAGCGTCTGGACTAGCGGGAGGGGAGAGACCCAGTACTTC. This gives the protein CASVWTSGRGETQYF.